The 11 T cell receptor beta chains given below trace back to one sample, sequenced in a study of cytomegalovirus exposure and HLA in healthy donors. The data were produced by immunoSEQ multiplex PCR, yet TCRdb's version contains in-frame clones alone and is incomplete. This table holds some 130,000 clones, approximately 84% found once. Sequencing was performed on PBMCs. The receptors come from a man aged 25 to 45 in good health and CMV-seropositive.

The V gene is TRBV9, the J gene TRBJ1-3, with 7 bases matching TRBD1. J lost 0 bases, V lost 3 bases, and 3 bases had no gene match. Germline loops: CDR1 SGDLS, CDR2 YYNGEE. CDR3 length equals 15 residues. CDR3 DNA sequence: TGTGCCAGCAGCGGAGGGACAGCCTCTGGAAACACCATATATTTT. It yields the protein CASSGGTASGNTIYF.

The genes are TRBV9 and TRBJ1-3; the match to TRBD1 covers 9 bases. In germline, CDR1 is SGDLS, CDR2 YYNGEE. The CDR3 contains 15 residues. V shed 4 bases, J shed 13 bases, and the junction held 15 bases outside the gene matches. CDR3 residues: CASSLRPGQGAPIYF. CDR3 DNA sequence: TGTGCCAGCAGCCTGCGGCCGGGACAGGGTGCTCCAATATATTTT.

Only one count was recorded for this clone. The chain recombines TRBV7-6 with TRBJ2-5; 7 bases fit TRBD2. CDR3 length equals 15 residues. Germline values: CDR1 SGHVS, CDR2 FNYEAQ. After removal of 0 bases from V and 5 bases from J, the junction contained 6 bases not matched to a gene. CDR3 amino acids: CASSLAAREVETQYF. The CDR3 DNA reads as TGTGCCAGCAGCTTAGCCGCCCGGGAGGTGGAGACCCAGTACTTC.

This rearrangement joins TRBV6-1 to TRBJ1-2; 11 bases agree with TRBD1. The CDR3 consists of 16 residues. V was clipped by 4 bases and J by 4 bases; unmatched bases: 8. Germline loops: CDR1 MNHNS, CDR2 SASEGT. The CDR3 loop reads CASSAPGTGGTYGYTF. The CDR3 nucleotides read TGTGCCAGCAGTGCGCCGGGGACAGGGGGAACCTATGGCTACACCTTC.

The chain has TRBV5-1 and TRBJ2-5; possible D gene TRBD2, 5 bases. The V gene lost 4 bases and the J gene lost 1 base, with 14 bases spanning the gap. Germline CDR1 reads SGHRS; CDR2 reads YFSETQ. The CDR3 is 15 residues long. This CDR3 is CASSRQRVSQETQYF. CDR3 DNA: TGCGCCAGCAGCCGCCAGAGGGTATCCCAAGAGACCCAGTACTTC. Together with reference TRBV5-1 and TRBJ2-5, the CDR3 gives the full variable domain: KAGVTQTPRYLIKTRGQQVTLSCSPISGHRSVSWYQQTPGQGLQFLFEYFSETQRNKGNFPGRFSGRQFSNSRSEMNVSTLELGDSALYLCASSRQRVSQETQYFGPGTRLLVL.

This chain links TRBV7-3 with TRBJ1-2; a possible D gene is TRBD1 (6 bases). The CDR3 has 14 amino acids. V gave up 5 bases and J gave up 7 bases, with 17 bases separating them. Looked up from germline, CDR1 is SGHTA and CDR2 is FQGTGA. The CDR3, as DNA: TGTGCCAGCAGCATGCAAGGGGGGGCGGGTGGCTACACCTTC. It is translated as CASSMQGGAGGYTF.

This clone appeared once. The chain combines TRBV10-3 with TRBJ1-2; no definite D call. The ends were cut back, 3 bases at V and 6 bases at J, with 14 bases in the middle. The germline V gene has CDR1 ENHRY and CDR2 SYGVKD. CDR3 size: 14 residues. CDR3 coding DNA: TGTGCCATCAGTGACGGACTGACCAGCGATGGCTACACCTTC. It encodes CAISDGLTSDGYTF.

This clone was seen repeatedly, ten times or more. The same CDR3 can be traced to other DNA sequences in this sample. The rearrangement links TRBV18 to TRBJ1-2; possible D gene TRBD1, 6 bases. The CDR3 totals 13 residues. V dropped 3 bases and J dropped 6 bases, with 11 bases sitting between them. The germline V gene encodes CDR1 KGHSH and CDR2 LQKENI. For the CDR3, the DNA is TGTGCCAGCTCACCCGGGGCAGGGGATGGCTACACCTTC. Amino acid sequence: CASSPGAGDGYTF.

V and J are TRBV7-2 and TRBJ2-2, with D tentatively TRBD2 (6 bases). Deletions cut 1 base from V and 7 bases from J, with 16 bases between. CDR1 is SGHTA, CDR2 FQGNSA, per germline. The CDR3 sequence is 16 residues long. The DNA for the CDR3 is TGTGCCAGCAGCTTAGAGTATGCGGGGCGCGGCGGGGAGCTGTTTTTT. Amino acid sequence: CASSLEYAGRGGELFF.

This clone is a singleton in its sample. V gene TRBV19 combines with J gene TRBJ2-2; a weak D match, TRBD2 (7 bases). Per germline, CDR1 LNHDA and CDR2 SQIVND (reference sequence). Trimming took 11 bases from V and 1 from J, leaving 14 bases between them. This CDR3 comprises 14 residues. This CDR3 reads CAGGGQLNTGELFF. Written as DNA, the CDR3 is TGTGCCGGGGGGGGGCAGTTGAACACCGGGGAGCTGTTTTTT.

This clone was seen once. The chain uses TRBV27 and TRBJ1-2; D perhaps matches TRBD1 (6 bases). From germline, CDR1 is MNHEY and CDR2 SMNVEV (reference sequence). The CDR3 has 15 amino acids. Trimming pared 8 bases from V and 7 bases from J, leaving 23 bases between. CDR3 in DNA: TGTGCCAGCCGAACACAAACAGGGCTCCCAACTGGCTACACCTTC. Protein product: CASRTQTGLPTGYTF.